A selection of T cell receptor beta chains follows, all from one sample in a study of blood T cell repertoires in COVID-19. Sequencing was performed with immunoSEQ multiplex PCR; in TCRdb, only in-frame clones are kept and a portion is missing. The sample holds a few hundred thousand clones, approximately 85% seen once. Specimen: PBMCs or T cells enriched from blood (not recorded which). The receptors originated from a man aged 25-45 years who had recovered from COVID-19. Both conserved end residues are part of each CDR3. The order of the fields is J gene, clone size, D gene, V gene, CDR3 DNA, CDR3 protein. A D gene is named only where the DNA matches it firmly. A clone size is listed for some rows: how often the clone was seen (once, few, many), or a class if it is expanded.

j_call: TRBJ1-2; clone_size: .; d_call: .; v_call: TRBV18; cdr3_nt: TGTGCCAGCTCACCATCTCTCCAGGAAACCTTTAACTATGGCTACACCTTC; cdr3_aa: CASSPSLQETFNYGYTF
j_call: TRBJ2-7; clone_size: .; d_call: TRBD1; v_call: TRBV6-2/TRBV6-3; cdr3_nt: TGTGCCAGCAGCCGGGACAGCATCCACGAGCAGTACTTC; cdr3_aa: CASSRDSIHEQYF
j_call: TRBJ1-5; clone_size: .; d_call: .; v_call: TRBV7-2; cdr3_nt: TGTGCCAGCAGCTACAGAGGGAATCAGCCCCAGCATTTT; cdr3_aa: CASSYRGNQPQHF
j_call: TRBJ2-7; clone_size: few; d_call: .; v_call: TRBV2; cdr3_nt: TGTGCCAGCAGTGTGTTGCAGATCTACGAGCAGTACTTC; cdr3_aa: CASSVLQIYEQYF
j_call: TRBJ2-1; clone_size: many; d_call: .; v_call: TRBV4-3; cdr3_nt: TGCGCCAGCAGCCAAGATTACTGGTTTTCCTCCTACAATGAGCAGTTCTTC; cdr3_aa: CASSQDYWFSSYNEQFF
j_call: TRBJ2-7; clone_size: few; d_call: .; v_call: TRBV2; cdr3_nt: TGTGCCAGCAGTTATGAGAGTAAAACGTACTTC; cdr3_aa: CASSYESKTYF
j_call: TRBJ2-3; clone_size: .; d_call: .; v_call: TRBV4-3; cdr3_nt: TGCGCCAGCAGCCAAGTTCTGACGGAGATCACAGATACGCAGTATTTT; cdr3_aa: CASSQVLTEITDTQYF
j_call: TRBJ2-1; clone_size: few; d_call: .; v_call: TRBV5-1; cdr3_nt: TGCGCCAGCAGCCAAAACAATGAGCAGTTCTTC; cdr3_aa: CASSQNNEQFF
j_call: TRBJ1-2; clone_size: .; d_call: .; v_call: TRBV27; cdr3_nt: TGTGCCAGCAGTTTAGAACAGGGTGAGGGCTATGGCTACACCTTC; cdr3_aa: CASSLEQGEGYGYTF
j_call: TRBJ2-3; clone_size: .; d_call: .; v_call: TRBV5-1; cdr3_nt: TGCGCCAGCAGCTTAACTAGGGCAGATACGCAGTATTTT; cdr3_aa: CASSLTRADTQYF
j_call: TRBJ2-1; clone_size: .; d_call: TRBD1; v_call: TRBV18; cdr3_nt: TGTGCCAGCTCACCTAAGACAGGGGGCAATGAGCAGTTCTTC; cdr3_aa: CASSPKTGGNEQFF
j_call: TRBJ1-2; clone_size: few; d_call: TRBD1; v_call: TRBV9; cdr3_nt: TGTGCCAGCAGTCCCGGACAGGGCGGGAGTAGGGGCTACACCTTC; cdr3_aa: CASSPGQGGSRGYTF
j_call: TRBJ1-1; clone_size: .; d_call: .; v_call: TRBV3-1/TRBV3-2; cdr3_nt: TGTGCCAGCAGCCAAGGCGCCGGGGAAAGGACTGAAGCTTTCTTT; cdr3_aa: CASSQGAGERTEAFF
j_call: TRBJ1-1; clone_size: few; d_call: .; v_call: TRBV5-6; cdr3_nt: TGTGCCAGCAGCTTGGTAAACCACATGAACACTGAAGCTTTCTTT; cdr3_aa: CASSLVNHMNTEAFF
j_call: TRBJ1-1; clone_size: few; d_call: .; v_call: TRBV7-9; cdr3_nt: TGTGCCAGCAGCCGGGGACAGAACACTGAAGCTTTCTTT; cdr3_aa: CASSRGQNTEAFF
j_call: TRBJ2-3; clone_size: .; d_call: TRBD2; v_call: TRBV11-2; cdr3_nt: TGTGCCAGCAGCTTACGCGGGGGGGATCTAGTAGATACGCAGTATTTT; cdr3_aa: CASSLRGGDLVDTQYF
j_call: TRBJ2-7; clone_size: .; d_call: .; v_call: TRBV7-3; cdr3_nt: TGTGCCAGCAGCCATATGTACGCGAGCTCCTACGAGCAGTACTTC; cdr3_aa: CASSHMYASSYEQYF
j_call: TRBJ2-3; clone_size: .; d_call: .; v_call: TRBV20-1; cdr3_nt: TGCAGTGTAGATAAGACAGATACGCAGTATTTT; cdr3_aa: CSVDKTDTQYF
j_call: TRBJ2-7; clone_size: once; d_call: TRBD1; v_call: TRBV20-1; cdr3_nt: TGCAGTGCTAGTGGGGGACAGGGTTTGAGCTCCTACGAGCAGTACTTC; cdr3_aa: CSASGGQGLSSYEQYF
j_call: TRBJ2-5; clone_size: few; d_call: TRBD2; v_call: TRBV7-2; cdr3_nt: TGTGCCAGCAGCTTAGGACTAGCGAACCAGTACTTC; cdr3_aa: CASSLGLANQYF
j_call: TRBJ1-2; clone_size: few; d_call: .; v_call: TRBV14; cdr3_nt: TGTGCCAGCAGCCAAGGACAGGCTCGGGTAGGCTACACCTTC; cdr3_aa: CASSQGQARVGYTF
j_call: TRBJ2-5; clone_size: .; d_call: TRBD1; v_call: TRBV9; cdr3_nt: TGTGCCAGCAGCGTACCGGGACAGGGATCCCCCCAGTACTTC; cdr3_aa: CASSVPGQGSPQYF
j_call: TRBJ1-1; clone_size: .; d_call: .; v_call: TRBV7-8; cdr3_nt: TGTGCCAGCAGCTTAGGCAGTATGTCAAACGCTGAAGCTTTCTTT; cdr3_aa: CASSLGSMSNAEAFF
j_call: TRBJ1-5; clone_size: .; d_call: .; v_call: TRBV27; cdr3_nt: TGTGCCAGCAGTTTAATCGGGGGAAGCAATCAGCCCCAGCATTTT; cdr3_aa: CASSLIGGSNQPQHF
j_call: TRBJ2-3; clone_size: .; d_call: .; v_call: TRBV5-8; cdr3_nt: TGTGCCAGCAGCTTGGGGAGGGGAAGGACAGATACGCAGTATTTT; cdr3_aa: CASSLGRGRTDTQYF
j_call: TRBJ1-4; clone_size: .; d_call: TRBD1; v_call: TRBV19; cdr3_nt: TGTGCCAGTAGTACCAGGACAGGGGAGACTAATGAAAAACTGTTTTTT; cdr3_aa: CASSTRTGETNEKLFF
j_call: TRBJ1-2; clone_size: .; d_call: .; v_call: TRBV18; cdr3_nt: TGTGCCAGCTCATCTAGGTCCGGGAGCGATGGCTACACCTTC; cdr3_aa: CASSSRSGSDGYTF
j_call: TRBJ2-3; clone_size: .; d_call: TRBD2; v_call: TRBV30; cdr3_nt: TGTGCCTGGAGAGTGGCGGGGGGGGCAACAGATACGCAGTATTTT; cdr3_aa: CAWRVAGGATDTQYF
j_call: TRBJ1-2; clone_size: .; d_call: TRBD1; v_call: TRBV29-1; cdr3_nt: TGCAGCGTTGGTCCAGGGGGCTTCTATGGCTACACCTTC; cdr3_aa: CSVGPGGFYGYTF
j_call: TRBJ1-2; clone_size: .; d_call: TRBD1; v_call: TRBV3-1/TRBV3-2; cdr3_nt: TGTGCCAGCAGCCAAGTTCTTAACAGGGGTACTATTGGCTACACCTTC; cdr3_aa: CASSQVLNRGTIGYTF
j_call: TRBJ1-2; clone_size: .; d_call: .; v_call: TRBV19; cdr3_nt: TGTGCCAGTAGTATAACAGAAGCTAACTATGGCTACACCTTC; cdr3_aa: CASSITEANYGYTF
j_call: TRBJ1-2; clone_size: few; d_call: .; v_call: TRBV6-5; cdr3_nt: TGTGCCAGCAGTCCCGACAGTTCAAGGGGCTACACCTTC; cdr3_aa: CASSPDSSRGYTF
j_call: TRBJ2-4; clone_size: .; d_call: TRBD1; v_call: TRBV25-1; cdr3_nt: TGTGCCAGCAGTGAATGGGGACAGGACATTCAGTACTTC; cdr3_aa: CASSEWGQDIQYF
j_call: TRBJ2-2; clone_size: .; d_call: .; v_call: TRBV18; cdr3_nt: TGTGCCAGCTCACCCACAGGGACCTTCCTCAAGCTGTTTTTT; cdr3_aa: CASSPTGTFLKLFF
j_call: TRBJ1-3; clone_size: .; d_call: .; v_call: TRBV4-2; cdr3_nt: TGTGCCAGCAGCCCTCGAGGTAACTCTGGAAACACCATATATTTT; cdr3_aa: CASSPRGNSGNTIYF
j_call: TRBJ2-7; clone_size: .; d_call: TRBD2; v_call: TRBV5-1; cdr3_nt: TGCGCCAGCAGCTTTGGCGGGGGGTCCTACGAGCAGTACTTC; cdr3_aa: CASSFGGGSYEQYF
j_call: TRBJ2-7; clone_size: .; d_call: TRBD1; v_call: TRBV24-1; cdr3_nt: TGTGCCACCAGTGCGGGGACAGTCCCGGGCGTGCAGTACTTC; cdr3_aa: CATSAGTVPGVQYF
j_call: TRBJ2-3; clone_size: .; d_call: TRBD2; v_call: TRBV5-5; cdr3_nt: TGTGCCAGCAGCTTGGCTAGCGGGGGGGCCTTCTTGAGCACAGATACGCAGTATTTT; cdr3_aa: CASSLASGGAFLSTDTQYF
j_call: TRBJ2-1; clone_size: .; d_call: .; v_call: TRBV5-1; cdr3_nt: TGCGCCAGCAGCTTTCCGGACAGATACGATGAGCAGTTCTTC; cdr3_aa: CASSFPDRYDEQFF
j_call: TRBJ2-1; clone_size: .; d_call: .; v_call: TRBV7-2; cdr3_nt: TGTGCCAGCAGCTTATGGGGCTCCGCAAACAATGAGCAGTTCTTC; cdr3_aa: CASSLWGSANNEQFF
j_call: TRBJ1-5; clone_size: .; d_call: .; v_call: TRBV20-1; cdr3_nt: TGCAGTGCTAGTGGCGGCAATCAGCCCCAGCATTTT; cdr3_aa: CSASGGNQPQHF
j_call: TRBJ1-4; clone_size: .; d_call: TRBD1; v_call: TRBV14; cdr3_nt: TGTGCCAGCAGCCAGTTACAGGGGAGGGAAAAACTGTTTTTT; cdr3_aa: CASSQLQGREKLFF
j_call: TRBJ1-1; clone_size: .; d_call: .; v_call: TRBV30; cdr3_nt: TGTGCCTGGAGCCCCGGGGGCACTGAAGCTTTCTTT; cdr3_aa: CAWSPGGTEAFF
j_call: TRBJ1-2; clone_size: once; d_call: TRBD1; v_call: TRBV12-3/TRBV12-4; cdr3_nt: TGTGCCAGCAGACCTGGGACAGGCTATGGCTACACCTTC; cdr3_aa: CASRPGTGYGYTF
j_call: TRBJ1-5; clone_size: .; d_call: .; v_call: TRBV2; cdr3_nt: TGTGCCAGCAGGGGAGGAGGTTATCAGCCCCAGCATTTT; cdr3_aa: CASRGGGYQPQHF
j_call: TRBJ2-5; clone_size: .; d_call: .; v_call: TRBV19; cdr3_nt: TGTGCCAGTAGTCAGGGAGAGACCCAGTACTTC; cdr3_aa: CASSQGETQYF
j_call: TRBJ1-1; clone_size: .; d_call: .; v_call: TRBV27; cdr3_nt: TGTGCCAGCAGTCAGGGGTGGGGTGAAGCTTTCTTT; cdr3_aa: CASSQGWGEAFF
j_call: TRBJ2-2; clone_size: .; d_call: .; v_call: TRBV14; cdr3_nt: TGTGCCAGCAGCCCCCCCGGGGGTTACACCGGGGAGCTGTTTTTT; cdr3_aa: CASSPPGGYTGELFF
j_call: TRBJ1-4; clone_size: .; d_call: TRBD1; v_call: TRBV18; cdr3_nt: TGTGCCAGCTCATCCGACAGGACAGGCGTGGAAAAACTGTTTTTT; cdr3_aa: CASSSDRTGVEKLFF
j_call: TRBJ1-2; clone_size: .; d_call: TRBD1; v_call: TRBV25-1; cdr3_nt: TGTGCCTCCTCTCAGGGGGCTGTCTATGGCTACACCTTC; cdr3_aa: CASSQGAVYGYTF
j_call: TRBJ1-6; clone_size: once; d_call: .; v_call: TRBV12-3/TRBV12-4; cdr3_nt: TGTGCCAGCTCGGACTCGTATAATTCACCCCTCCACTTT; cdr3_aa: CASSDSYNSPLHF